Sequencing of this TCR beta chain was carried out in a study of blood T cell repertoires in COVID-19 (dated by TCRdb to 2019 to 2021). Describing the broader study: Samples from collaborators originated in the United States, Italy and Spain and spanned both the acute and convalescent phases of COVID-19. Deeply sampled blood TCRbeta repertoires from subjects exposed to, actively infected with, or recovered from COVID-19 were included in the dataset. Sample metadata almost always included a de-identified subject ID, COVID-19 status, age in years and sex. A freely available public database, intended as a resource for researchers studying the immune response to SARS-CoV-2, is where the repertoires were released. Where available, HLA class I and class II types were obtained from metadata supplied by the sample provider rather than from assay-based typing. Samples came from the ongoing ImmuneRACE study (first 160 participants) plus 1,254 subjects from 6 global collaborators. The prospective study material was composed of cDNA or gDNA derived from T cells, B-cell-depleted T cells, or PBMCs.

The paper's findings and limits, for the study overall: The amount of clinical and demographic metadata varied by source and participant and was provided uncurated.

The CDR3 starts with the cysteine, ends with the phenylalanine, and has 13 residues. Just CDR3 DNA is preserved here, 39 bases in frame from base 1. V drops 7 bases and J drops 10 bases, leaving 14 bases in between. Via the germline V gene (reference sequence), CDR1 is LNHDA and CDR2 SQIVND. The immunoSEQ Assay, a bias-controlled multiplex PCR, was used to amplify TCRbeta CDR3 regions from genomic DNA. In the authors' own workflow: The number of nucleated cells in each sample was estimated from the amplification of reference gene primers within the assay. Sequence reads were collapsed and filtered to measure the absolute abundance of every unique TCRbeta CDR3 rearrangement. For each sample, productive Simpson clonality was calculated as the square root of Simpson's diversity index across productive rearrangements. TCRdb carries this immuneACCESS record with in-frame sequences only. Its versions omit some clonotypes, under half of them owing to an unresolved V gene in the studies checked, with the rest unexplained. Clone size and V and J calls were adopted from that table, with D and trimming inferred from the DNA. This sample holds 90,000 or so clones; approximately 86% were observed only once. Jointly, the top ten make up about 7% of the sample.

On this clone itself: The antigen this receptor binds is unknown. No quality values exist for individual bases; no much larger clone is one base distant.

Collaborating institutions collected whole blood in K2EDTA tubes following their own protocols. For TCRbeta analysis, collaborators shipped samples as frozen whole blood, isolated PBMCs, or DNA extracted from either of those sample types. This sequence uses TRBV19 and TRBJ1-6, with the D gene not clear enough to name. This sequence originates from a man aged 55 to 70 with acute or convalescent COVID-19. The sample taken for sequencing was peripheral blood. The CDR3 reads CASNDLRRSPLHF. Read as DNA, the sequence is TGTGCCAGTAACGACCTAAGGCGGTCACCCCTCCACTTT.